This TCR beta chain was captured in a study of shared clonotypes between healthy human individuals. The sample holds many counts of this clone. The target antigen is unknown. This specimen includes other DNA sequences encoding the same CDR3. Per germline, CDR1 MNHEY and CDR2 SMNVEV (reference sequence). The V and J ends lost 8 bases and 8 bases respectively, with 13 bases between them. The CDR3 is 13 residues long. At the deep level, the assay was run. Libraries were prepared by immunoSEQ multiplex PCR; TCRdb keeps only in-frame clonotypes and omits some of them. The sample has 470,000 or so clones; 81% are singletons. Findings and limits, study-wide: Limited genetic and exposure-history diversity came from having few donors.

Sample: PBMCs. The receptor was derived from a woman between 40 and 50 years old in good health. Some clones in this sample may be carry-over from other donors' samples. The V and J genes are TRBV27 and TRBJ2-6; D possibly corresponds to TRBD1 (5 bases). CDR3 nucleotide sequence: TGTGCCAGCTCCTACAGGCAGCCCAACGTCCTGACTTTC. Translating gives CASSYRQPNVLTF.